This record looks at one T cell receptor beta chain sequence and its context. The method was immunoSEQ multiplex PCR; TCRdb's version includes in-frame clones alone and lacks a portion of them. The sample has around 69,000 clones, about 92% seen once. After removal of 5 bases from V and 13 bases from J, the junction contained 12 bases not matched to a gene. The CDR3 runs 14 residues. CDR1 MDHEN and CDR2 SYDVKM come from the germline V gene. These data come from a study of T cell changes during pregnancy in multiple sclerosis. Source: peripheral blood, taken in the third trimester of pregnancy. The V and J genes are TRBV28 and TRBJ2-2, with 8 positions matching TRBD1. The clonotype was recovered from a female donor in good health, enrolled as a control in a pregnancy study. The CDR3 DNA reads as TGTGCCAGCAGTCCCGGACAGGGACCAATGGGGCTGTTTTTT. Protein: CASSPGQGPMGLFF.